This TCR beta chain was profiled in a study of T cell responses to AZD1222 COVID-19 vaccine. Repertoires were generated with immunoSEQ multiplex PCR, while TCRdb's copy carries only in-frame clones and drops some. This table holds 130,000 or so clones, approximately 94% found once. Study results and caveats: The study identified only five to seven AZD1222 recipients as seropositive at baseline. The donor group comprised mostly white British people and more females; the analysis possibly underestimated clonal diversity.

The CDR3 extends over 13 amino acids. CDR1 and CDR2 (germline): MNHEY, SVGAGI. The V gene lost 2 bases and the J gene lost 7 bases, with 6 bases spanning the gap. As for this clone: Its target is not known.

The V call is TRBV6-5, the J call TRBJ1-6; no definite D call. The sample was peripheral blood, taken on day 0 of AZD1222 vaccination. The TCR originated in an adult in good health. CDR3 protein: CASSYLGNSPLHF. CDR3 DNA: TGTGCCAGCAGTTACCTTGGGAATTCACCCCTCCACTTT.